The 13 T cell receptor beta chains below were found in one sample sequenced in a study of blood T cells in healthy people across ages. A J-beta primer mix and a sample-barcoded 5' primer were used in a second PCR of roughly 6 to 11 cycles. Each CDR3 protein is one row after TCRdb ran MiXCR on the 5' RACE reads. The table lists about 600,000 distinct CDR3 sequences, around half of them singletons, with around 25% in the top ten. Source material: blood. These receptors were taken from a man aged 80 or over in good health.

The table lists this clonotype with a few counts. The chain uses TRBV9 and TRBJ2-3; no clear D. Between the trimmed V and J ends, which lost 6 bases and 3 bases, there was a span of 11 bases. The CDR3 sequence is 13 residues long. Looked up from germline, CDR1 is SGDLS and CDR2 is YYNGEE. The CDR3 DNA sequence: TGTGCCAGCACGAGGTCCGCGACAGATACGCAGTATTTT. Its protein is CASTRSATDTQYF.

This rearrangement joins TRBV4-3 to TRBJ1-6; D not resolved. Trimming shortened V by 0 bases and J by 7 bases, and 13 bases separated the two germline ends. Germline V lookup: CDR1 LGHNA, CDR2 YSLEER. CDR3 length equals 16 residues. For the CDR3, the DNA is TGCGCCAGCAGCCAAGATGCCAGAGTGGCAAATTCACCCCTCCACTTT. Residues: CASSQDARVANSPLHF.

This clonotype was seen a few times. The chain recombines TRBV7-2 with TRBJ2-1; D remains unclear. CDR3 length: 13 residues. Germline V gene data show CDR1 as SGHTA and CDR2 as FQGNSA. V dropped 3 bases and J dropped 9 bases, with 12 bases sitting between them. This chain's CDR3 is CASSFLPTGEQFF. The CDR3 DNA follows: TGTGCCAGCAGCTTTCTCCCAACGGGTGAGCAGTTCTTC.

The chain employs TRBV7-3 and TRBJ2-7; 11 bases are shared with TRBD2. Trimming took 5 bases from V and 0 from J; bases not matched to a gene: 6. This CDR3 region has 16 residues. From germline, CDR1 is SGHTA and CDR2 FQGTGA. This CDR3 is CASSQSGTSGSYEQYF. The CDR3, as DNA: TGTGCCAGCAGCCAGTCTGGGACTAGCGGCTCCTACGAGCAGTACTTC.

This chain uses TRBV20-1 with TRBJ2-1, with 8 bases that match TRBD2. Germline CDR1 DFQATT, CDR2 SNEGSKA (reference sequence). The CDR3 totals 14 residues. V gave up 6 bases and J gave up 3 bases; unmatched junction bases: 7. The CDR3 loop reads CSAVAGRLYNEQFF. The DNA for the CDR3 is TGCAGTGCGGTAGCGGGAAGGCTCTACAATGAGCAGTTCTTC.

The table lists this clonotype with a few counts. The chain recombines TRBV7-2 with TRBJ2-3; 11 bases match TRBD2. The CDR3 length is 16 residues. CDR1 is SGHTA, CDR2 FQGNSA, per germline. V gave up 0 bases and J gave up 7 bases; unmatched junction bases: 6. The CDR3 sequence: CASSLALAGGLYTQYF. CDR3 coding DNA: TGTGCCAGCAGCTTAGCGTTAGCGGGAGGGCTTTATACGCAGTATTTT.

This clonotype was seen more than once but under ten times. Here the CDR3 reads CASSFGESGETQYF. CDR3 DNA: TGTGCCAGCAGTTTTGGTGAAAGCGGGGAGACCCAGTACTTC. The gene calls are TRBV12-3 or TRBV12-4 and TRBJ2-5; D is perhaps TRBD2 (6 bases). CDR3 length: 14 amino acids. V was clipped by 3 bases and J by 5 bases, with 13 bases between them.

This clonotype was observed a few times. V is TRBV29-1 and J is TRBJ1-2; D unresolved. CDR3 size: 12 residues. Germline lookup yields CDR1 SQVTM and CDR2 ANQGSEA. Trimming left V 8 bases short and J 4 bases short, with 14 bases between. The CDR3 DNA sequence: TGCAGCTCGTGGGAGGTTATCTATGGCTACACCTTC. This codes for CSSWEVIYGYTF.

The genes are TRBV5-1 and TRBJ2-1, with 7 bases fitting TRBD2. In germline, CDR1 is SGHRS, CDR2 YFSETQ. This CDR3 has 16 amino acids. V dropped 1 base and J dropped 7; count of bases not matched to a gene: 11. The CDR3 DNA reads TGCGCCAGCAGCTTGTCCAGCGGGGATCCCGGTAATGAGCAGTTCTTC. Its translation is CASSLSSGDPGNEQFF.

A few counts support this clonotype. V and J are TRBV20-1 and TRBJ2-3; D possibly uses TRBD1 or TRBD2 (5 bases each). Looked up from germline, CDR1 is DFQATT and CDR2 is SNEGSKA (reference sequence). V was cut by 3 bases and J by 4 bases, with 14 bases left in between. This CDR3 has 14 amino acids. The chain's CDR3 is CSASRDGRPDTQYF. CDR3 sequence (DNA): TGCAGTGCTAGCCGGGACGGCAGACCAGATACGCAGTATTTT.

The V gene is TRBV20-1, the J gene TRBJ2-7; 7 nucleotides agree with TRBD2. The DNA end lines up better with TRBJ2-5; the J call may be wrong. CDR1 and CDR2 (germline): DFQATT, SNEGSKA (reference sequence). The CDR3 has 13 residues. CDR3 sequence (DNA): TGCAGTGCTGGGGGAGGGACCTCGGAGACCCAGTACTTC. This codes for CSAGGGTSETQYF.

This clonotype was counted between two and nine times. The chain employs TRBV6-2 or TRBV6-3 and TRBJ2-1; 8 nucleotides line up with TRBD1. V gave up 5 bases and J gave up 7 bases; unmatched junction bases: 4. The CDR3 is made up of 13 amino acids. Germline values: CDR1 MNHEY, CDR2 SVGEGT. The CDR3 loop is CASSQGAGNEQFF. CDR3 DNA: TGTGCCAGCAGTCAGGGGGCAGGGAATGAGCAGTTCTTC.

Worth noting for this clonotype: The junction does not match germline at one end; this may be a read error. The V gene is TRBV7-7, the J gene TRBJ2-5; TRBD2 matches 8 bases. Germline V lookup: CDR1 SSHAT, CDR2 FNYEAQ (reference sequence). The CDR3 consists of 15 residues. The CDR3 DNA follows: TGTGCTAGCAGCGGGAGCGGGGGAATTCGAGAGACCCAGTACTTC. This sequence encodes CASSGSGGIRETQYF. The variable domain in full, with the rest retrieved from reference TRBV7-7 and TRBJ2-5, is GAGVSQSPRYKVTKRGQDVTLRCDPISSHATLYWYQQALGQGPEFLTYFNYEAQPDKSGLPSDRFSAERPEGSISTLTIQRTEQRDSAMYRCASSGSGGIRETQYFGPGTRLLVL.